This TCR beta chain was observed in a study of early T cells in non-severe SARS-CoV-2 infection. Study in general: RNA in bulk from unsorted whole blood was sequenced, and chains were unpaired.

Individual cDNA molecules were tagged with unique molecular identifiers, the study reported. TCRdb reprocessed the 5' RACE reads with MiXCR, giving one entry per CDR3 protein. This table holds approximately 34,000 distinct CDR3 sequences, approximately 8% found once. Germline V CDR1 and CDR2: SGHKS, YYEKEE (reference sequence). CDR3 size: 15 residues. The ends were cut back, 4 bases at V and 0 bases at J, with 14 bases in the middle. The rearrangement links TRBV5-5 to TRBJ2-7; possibly TRBD2 for D (6 bases). The TCR was taken from an adult who was a healthcare worker with PCR-confirmed SARS-CoV-2 infection or an uninfected control (not recorded which). The material sequenced was whole blood, taken at baseline. DNA for the CDR3: TGTGCCAGCAGCGTAGGGACTGGGGGCTCCTACGAGCAGTACTTC. This codes for CASSVGTGGSYEQYF.